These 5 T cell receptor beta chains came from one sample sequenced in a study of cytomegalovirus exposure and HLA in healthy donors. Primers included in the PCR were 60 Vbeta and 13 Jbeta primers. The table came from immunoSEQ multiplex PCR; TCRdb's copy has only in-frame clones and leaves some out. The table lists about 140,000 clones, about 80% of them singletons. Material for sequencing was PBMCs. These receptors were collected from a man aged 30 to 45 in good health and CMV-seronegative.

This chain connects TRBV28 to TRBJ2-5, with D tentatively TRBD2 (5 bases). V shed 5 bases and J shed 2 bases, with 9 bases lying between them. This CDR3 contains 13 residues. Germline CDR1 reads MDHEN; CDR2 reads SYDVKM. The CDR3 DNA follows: TGTGCCAGCAGTGGAAGCGGACAAGAGACCCAGTACTTC. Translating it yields CASSGSGQETQYF.

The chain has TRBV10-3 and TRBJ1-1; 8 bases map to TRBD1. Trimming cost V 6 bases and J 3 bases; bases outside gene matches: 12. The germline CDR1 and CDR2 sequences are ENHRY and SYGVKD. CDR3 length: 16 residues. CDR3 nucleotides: TGTGCCATCAGGGGTGGGAACAGGGGGGGTTACACTGAAGCTTTCTTT. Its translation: CAIRGGNRGGYTEAFF.

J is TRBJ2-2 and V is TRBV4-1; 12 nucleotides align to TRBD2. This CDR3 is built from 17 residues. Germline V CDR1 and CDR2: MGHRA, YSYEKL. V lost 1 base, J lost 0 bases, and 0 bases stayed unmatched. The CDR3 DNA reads TGCGCCAGCAGCCAAGGGACTAGCGGGGCGAACACCGGGGAGCTGTTTTTT. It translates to CASSQGTSGANTGELFF.

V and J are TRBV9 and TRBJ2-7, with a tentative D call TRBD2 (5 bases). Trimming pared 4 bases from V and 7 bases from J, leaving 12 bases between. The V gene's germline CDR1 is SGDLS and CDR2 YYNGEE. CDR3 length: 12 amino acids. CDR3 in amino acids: CASSSREQEQYF. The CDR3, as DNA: TGTGCCAGCAGCTCCCGGGAACAGGAGCAGTACTTC.

Written as DNA, the CDR3 is TGCAGCGTTGGAGGGAACAATCAGCCCCAGCATTTT. This codes for CSVGGNNQPQHF. This chain connects TRBV29-1 to TRBJ1-5; unclear D gene. V lost 4 bases and J lost 3, with 7 bases in between. The CDR3 has 12 amino acids. Germline CDR1 SQVTM, CDR2 ANQGSEA.